Following are 7 T cell receptor beta chains from one sample sequenced in a study of PD-1 blockade in mismatch repair-deficient tumors. TCRdb's table, derived via immunoSEQ multiplex PCR, lists solely in-frame clones and lacks some. The data hold some 110,000 clones, with 70% to 80% observed a single time. Material: peripheral blood, obtained around 60 weeks after starting pembrolizumab. The source is an adult with mismatch repair-deficient cancer.

The rearrangement links TRBV6-5 to TRBJ1-4, with a weak D call TRBD1 (5 bases). The CDR3 consists of 14 residues. Trimming left V 5 bases short and J 10 bases short, with 17 bases between. The germline V gene encodes CDR1 MNHEY and CDR2 SVGAGI. As DNA, the CDR3 is TGTGCCAGCAGTCCTGAAGGAGGGGCGATAAAACTGTTTTTT. Translation: CASSPEGGAIKLFF.

V usage is TRBV12-5 and J usage is TRBJ2-2; weak D call: TRBD1 (6 bases). This CDR3 comprises 16 residues. CDR1 is LGHNT, CDR2 FRNRAP, per germline. Trimming stripped 0 bases from V and 4 bases from J, with 12 bases between. CDR3 DNA sequence: TGTGCTAGTGGTTTGGTCATCCGGGACACCACCGGGGAGCTGTTTTTT. It specifies CASGLVIRDTTGELFF.

The chain uses TRBV7-9 and TRBJ2-1; unclear D gene. The ends were cut back, 1 base at V and 8 bases at J, with 6 bases in the middle. The germline V gene encodes CDR1 SEHNR and CDR2 FQNEAQ (reference sequence). This CDR3 has 12 amino acids. The CDR3 bases are TGTGCCAGCAGCTTAGGTAGAGATGAGCAGTTCTTC. Translating gives CASSLGRDEQFF.

V and J are TRBV2 and TRBJ1-2, with D tentatively TRBD1 (5 bases). CDR1 and CDR2 (germline): SNHLY, FYNNEI. The CDR3 runs to 18 residues. V gave up 3 bases and J gave up 0 bases, with 20 bases separating them. DNA of the CDR3: TGTGCCAGCAGTGACCTTCCCCGGGACGTCCCTTCTAACTATGGCTACACCTTC. Translating it yields CASSDLPRDVPSNYGYTF.

This chain uses TRBV7-6 with TRBJ2-3; a possible D gene is TRBD1 (6 bases). Trimming took 5 bases from V and 2 from J, leaving 14 bases between them. Germline V gene lookup returns CDR1 SGHVS and CDR2 FNYEAQ. The CDR3 loop spans 15 amino acids. In DNA form, the CDR3 reads TGTGCCAGCAGCCCAATACAGGGAGCCACAGATACGCAGTATTTT. Translated: CASSPIQGATDTQYF.

The genes are TRBV11-2 and TRBJ2-1; 8 positions match TRBD2. Germline-derived CDR1 and CDR2 are SGHAT and FQNNGV. Unmatched junction bases numbered 8, after V lost 6 bases and J lost 1 base. The CDR3 spans 16 residues. CDR3 residues: CASRGLAGTSYNEQFF. In DNA, the CDR3 is TGTGCCAGCAGAGGTTTAGCGGGGACATCCTACAATGAGCAGTTCTTC.

This chain links TRBV5-1 with TRBJ2-5, with D possibly being TRBD1 (6 bases). Trimming took off 2 bases at V and 3 bases at J, with 8 bases between the two ends. The CDR3 totals 13 residues. The germline CDR1 and CDR2 sequences are SGHRS and YFSETQ. CDR3 DNA: TGCGCCAGCAGCTTTAACAGGGAAGAGACCCAGTACTTC. It codes for CASSFNREETQYF. Using reference TRBV5-1 and TRBJ2-5 for the parts outside the CDR3, the full variable domain is KAGVTQTPRYLIKTRGQQVTLSCSPISGHRSVSWYQQTPGQGLQFLFEYFSETQRNKGNFPGRFSGRQFSNSRSEMNVSTLELGDSALYLCASSFNREETQYFGPGTRLLVL.